This T cell receptor beta chain appears in the sequencing data of a study of prognosis after radiotherapy for stage I lung cancer. Looking at the study overall: Enrolled patients comprised about 15 with newly diagnosed primary stage I lung tumors and four to six with oligometastatic NSCLC after surgical resection of the primary tumor. Adenocarcinoma was the tumor type in around twelve patients, squamous cell carcinoma in about 7.

The CDR3 runs 14 residues. From germline, CDR1 is SGHRS and CDR2 YFSETQ. V lost 6 bases to trimming and J lost 0 bases, with 9 bases between them. By two-round multiplex PCR, the TCR beta CDR3 was amplified from genomic DNA. Each TRBV and TRBJ gene had its own primer in the first PCR round. TCRdb fed the multiplex PCR reads into MiXCR, producing one record per CDR3 protein. Of some 17,000 distinct CDR3 sequences in the sample, around 40% were seen once. The chain combines TRBV5-1 with TRBJ2-2; D perhaps matches TRBD2 (6 bases). Sequences were derived from PBMCs, sampled before or after stereotactic body radiation therapy (not recorded which). The clonotype was recovered from a donor at least 50 years old with non-small cell lung cancer. The CDR3: CASTAGSNTGELFF. In DNA form, the CDR3 reads TGCGCCAGCACGGCGGGGTCGAACACCGGGGAGCTGTTTTTT.